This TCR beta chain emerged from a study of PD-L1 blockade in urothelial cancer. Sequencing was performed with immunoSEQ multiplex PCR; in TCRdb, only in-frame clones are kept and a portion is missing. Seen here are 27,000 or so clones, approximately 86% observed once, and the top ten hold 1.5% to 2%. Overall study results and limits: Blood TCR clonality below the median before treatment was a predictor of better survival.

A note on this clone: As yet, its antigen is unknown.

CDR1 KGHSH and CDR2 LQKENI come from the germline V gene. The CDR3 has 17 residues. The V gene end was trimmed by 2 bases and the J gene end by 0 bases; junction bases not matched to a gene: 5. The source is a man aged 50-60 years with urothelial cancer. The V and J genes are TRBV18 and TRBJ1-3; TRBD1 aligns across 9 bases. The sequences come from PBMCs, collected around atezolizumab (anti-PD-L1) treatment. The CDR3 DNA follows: TGTGCCAGCTCACCAGTACAGGGGGCCCCCTCTGGAAACACCATATATTTT. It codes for CASSPVQGAPSGNTIYF.